This T cell receptor (beta chain) was obtained from a study of cytomegalovirus exposure and HLA in healthy donors. Overall study: Approximately 81% of 350 to 400 genotyped donors fell in the Caucasian-associated ancestry cluster. Study-level points and caveats: A missense DCLRE1C variant was associated with V- and J-gene trimming of TCR beta chains in a later analysis, and an independent cohort replicated the association. Using the classifier, cytomegalovirus status was reportedly diagnosed with high specificity and sensitivity. Beyond CMV serostatus, there was no information to go on about immune exposure.

Trimming stripped 4 bases from V and 4 bases from J, with 14 bases between. CDR1 and CDR2 (germline): SGHDT, YYEEEE. This CDR3 comprises 14 residues. This clone was seen a few times. Its antigen is undetermined. Use of 60 Vbeta and 13 Jbeta primers characterized the PCR. The table came from immunoSEQ multiplex PCR; TCRdb's copy has only in-frame clones and leaves some out. The data show around 33,000 clones, 40% to 45% seen once. Sequencing was done on a sample of PBMCs. The gene calls are TRBV5-6 and TRBJ1-1, with a weak D call TRBD1 (6 bases). The TCR comes from a woman in her forties or fifties in good health and CMV-seronegative. For the CDR3, the DNA is TGTGCCAGCAGCCCGCTCGAAGGGGGCACTGAAGCTTTCTTT. This sequence encodes CASSPLEGGTEAFF.